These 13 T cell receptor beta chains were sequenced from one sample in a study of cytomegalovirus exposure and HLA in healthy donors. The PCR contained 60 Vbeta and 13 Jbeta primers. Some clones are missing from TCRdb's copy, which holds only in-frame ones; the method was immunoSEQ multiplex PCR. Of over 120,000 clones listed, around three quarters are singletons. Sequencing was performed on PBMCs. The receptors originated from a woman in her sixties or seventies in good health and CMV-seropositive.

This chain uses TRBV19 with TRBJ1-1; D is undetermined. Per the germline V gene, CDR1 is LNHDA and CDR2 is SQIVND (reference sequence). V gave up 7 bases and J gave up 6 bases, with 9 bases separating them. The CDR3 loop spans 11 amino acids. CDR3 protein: CASNRGAEAFF. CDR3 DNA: TGTGCCAGTAATCGAGGAGCTGAAGCTTTCTTT.

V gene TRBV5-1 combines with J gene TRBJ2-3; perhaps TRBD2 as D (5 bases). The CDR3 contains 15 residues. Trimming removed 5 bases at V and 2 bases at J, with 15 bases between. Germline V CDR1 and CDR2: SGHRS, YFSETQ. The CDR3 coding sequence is TGCGCCAGCAGTCCGGATGGCGGGCTCACAGATACGCAGTATTTT. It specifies CASSPDGGLTDTQYF.

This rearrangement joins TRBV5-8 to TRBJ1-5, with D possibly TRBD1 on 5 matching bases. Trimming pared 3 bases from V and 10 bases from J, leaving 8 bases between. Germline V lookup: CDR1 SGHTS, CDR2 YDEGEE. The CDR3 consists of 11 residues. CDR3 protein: CASSWGNPQHF. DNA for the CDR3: TGTGCCAGCAGCTGGGGCAATCCCCAGCATTTT.

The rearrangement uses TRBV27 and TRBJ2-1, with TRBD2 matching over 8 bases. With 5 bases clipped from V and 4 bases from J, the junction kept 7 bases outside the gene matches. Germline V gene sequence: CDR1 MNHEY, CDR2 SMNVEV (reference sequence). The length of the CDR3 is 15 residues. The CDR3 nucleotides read TGTGCCAGCAGTCTTATAGCGGGACGTTACAATGAGCAGTTCTTC. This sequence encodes CASSLIAGRYNEQFF.

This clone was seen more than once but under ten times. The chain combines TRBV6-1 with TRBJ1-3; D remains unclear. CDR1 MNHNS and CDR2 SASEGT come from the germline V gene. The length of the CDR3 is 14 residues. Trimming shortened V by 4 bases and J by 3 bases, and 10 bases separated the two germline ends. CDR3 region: CASSGGWGGNTIYF. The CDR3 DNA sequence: TGTGCCAGCAGTGGAGGGTGGGGTGGAAACACCATATATTTT.

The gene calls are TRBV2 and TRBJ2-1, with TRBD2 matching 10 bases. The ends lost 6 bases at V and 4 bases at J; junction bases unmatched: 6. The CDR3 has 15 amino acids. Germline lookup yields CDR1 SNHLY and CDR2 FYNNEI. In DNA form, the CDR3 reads TGTGCCAGCAGCGGGGGACTAGCGAAATACAATGAGCAGTTCTTC. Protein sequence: CASSGGLAKYNEQFF.

The CDR3, as DNA: TGTGCCAGCTCACCACTCCAGGGACAGGGGGGCGAGGGCACAGATACGCAGTATTTT. Translation: CASSPLQGQGGEGTDTQYF. This rearrangement joins TRBV18 to TRBJ2-3, with 11 bases aligning to TRBD1. The length of the CDR3 is 19 residues. The trim removed 1 base at V and 1 base at J, leaving 10 bases unmatched. Germline loops: CDR1 KGHSH, CDR2 LQKENI. Full variable domain (outside the CDR3, taken from reference TRBV18 and TRBJ2-3): NAGVMQNPRHLVRRRGQEARLRCSPMKGHSHVYWYRQLPEEGLKFMVYLQKENIIDESGMPKERFSAEFPKEGPSILRIQQVVRGDSAAYFCASSPLQGQGGEGTDTQYFGPGTRLTVL.

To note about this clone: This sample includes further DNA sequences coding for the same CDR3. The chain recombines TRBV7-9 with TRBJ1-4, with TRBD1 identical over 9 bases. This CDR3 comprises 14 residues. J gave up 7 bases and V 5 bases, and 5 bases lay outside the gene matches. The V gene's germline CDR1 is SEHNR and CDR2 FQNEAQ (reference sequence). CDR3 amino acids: CASSLGQGSEKLFF. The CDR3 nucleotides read TGTGCCAGCAGCCTCGGACAGGGGAGTGAAAAACTGTTTTTT.

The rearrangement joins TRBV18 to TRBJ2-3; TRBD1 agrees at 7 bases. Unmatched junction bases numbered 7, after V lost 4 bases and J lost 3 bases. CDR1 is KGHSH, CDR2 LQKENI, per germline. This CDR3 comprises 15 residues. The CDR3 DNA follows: TGTGCCAGCTCACATACAGGGGACAAAACAGATACGCAGTATTTT. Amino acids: CASSHTGDKTDTQYF.

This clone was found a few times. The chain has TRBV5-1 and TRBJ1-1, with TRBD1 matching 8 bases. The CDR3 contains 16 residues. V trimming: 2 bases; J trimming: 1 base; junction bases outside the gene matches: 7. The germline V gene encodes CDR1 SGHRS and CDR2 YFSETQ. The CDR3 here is CASSLTGGWGNTEAFF. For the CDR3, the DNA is TGCGCCAGCAGCTTAACAGGGGGTTGGGGGAACACTGAAGCTTTCTTT.

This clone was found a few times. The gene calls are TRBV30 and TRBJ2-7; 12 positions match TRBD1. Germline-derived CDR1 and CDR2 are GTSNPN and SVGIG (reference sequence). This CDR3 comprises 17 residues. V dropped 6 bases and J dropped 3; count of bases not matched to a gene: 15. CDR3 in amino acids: CACTTGTGGQRSYEQYF. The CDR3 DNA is TGTGCCTGTACCACCGGGACAGGGGGCCAACGAAGCTACGAGCAGTACTTC.

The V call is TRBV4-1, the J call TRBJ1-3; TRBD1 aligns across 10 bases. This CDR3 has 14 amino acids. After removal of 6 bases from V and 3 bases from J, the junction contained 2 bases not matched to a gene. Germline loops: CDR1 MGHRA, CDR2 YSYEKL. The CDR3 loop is CASRDRGHGNTIYF. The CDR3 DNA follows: TGCGCCAGCAGAGACAGGGGGCATGGAAACACCATATATTTT.

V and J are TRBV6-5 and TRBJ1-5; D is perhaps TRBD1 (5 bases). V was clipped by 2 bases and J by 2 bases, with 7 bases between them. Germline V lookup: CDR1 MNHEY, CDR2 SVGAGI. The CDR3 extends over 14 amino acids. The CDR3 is CASSYRGGNQPQHF. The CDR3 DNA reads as TGTGCCAGCAGTTACAGGGGTGGCAATCAGCCCCAGCATTTT.